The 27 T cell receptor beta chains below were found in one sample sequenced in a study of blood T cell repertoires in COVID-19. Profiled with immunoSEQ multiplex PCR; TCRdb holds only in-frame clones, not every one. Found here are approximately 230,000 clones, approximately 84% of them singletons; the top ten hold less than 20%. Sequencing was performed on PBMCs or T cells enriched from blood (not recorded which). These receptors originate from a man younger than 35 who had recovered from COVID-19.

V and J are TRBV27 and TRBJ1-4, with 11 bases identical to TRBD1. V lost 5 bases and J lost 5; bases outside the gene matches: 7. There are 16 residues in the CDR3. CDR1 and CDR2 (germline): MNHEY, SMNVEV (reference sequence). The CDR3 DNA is TGTGCCAGCAGTCCAGGGACAGGGGGGAGGAATGAAAAACTGTTTTTT. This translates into CASSPGTGGRNEKLFF.

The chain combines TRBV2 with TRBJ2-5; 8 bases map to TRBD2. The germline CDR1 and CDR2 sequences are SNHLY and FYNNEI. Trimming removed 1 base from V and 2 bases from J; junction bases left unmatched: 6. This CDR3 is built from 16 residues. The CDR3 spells CASSEGTSGPQETQYF. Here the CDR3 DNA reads TGTGCCAGCAGTGAAGGCACTAGCGGTCCTCAAGAGACCCAGTACTTC.

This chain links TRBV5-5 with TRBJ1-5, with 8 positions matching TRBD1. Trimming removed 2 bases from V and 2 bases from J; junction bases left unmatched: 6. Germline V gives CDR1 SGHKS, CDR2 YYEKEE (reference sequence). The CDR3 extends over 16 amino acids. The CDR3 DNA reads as TGTGCCAGCAGCTTAACAGGGGGAATCGGCAATCAGCCCCAGCATTTT. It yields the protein CASSLTGGIGNQPQHF.

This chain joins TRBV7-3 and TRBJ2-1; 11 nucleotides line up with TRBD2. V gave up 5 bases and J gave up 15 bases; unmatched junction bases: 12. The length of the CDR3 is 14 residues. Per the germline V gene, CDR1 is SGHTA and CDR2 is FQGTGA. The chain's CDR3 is CASSQNLAGGPSFF. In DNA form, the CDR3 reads TGTGCCAGCAGCCAAAATCTAGCGGGAGGTCCCTCGTTCTTC.

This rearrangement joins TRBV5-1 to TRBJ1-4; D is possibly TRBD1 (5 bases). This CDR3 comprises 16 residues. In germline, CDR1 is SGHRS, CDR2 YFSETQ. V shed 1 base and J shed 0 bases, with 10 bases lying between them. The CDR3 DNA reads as TGCGCCAGCAGCTTGCAGGGATATTCAACTAATGAAAAACTGTTTTTT. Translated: CASSLQGYSTNEKLFF.

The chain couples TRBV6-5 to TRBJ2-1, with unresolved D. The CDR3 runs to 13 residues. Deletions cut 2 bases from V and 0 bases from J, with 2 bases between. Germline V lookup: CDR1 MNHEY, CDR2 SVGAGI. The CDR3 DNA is TGTGCCAGCAGTTACCTCTCCTACAATGAGCAGTTCTTC. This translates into CASSYLSYNEQFF.

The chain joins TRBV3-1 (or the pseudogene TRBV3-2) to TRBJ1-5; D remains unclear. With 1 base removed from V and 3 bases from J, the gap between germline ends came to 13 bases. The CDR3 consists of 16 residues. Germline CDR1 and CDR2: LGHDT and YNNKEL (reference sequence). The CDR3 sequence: CASSQGSGQLNQPQHF. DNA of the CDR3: TGTGCCAGCAGCCAAGGTAGCGGGCAGCTCAATCAGCCCCAGCATTTT.

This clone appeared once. The CDR3 loop reads CASSFSGGTDTQYF. CDR3 nucleotide sequence: TGTGCCAGCAGTTTTTCGGGTGGGACAGATACGCAGTATTTT. The chain recombines TRBV27 with TRBJ2-3; the D is unclear. The CDR3 consists of 14 residues. Per germline, CDR1 MNHEY and CDR2 SMNVEV (reference sequence). With 3 bases removed from V and 3 bases from J, the gap between germline ends came to 10 bases.

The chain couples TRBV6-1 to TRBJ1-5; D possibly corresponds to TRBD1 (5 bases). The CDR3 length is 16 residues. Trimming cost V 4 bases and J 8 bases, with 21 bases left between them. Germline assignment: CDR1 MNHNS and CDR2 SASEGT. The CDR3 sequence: CASSVSGGGASKPQHF. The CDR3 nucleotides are TGTGCCAGCAGTGTCTCCGGGGGAGGGGCCTCTAAGCCCCAGCATTTT.

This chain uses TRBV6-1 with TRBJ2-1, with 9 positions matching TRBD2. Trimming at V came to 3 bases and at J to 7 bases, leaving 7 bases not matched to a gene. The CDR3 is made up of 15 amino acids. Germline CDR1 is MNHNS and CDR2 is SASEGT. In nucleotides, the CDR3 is TGTGCCAGCAGTGAGCGGGGGGGCCATATAAATGAGCAGTTCTTC. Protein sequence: CASSERGGHINEQFF.

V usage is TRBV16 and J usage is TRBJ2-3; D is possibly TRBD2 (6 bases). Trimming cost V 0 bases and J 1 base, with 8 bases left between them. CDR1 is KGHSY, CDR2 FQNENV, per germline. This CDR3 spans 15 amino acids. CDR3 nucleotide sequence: TGTGCCAGCAGCCAATCAGCGGGTGGCACAGATACGCAGTATTTT. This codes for CASSQSAGGTDTQYF.

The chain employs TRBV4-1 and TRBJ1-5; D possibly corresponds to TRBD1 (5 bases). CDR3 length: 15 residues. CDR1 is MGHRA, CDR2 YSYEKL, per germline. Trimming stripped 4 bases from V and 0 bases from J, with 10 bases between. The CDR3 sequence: CASSPPGISNQPQHF. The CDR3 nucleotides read TGCGCCAGCAGCCCTCCAGGGATTAGCAATCAGCCCCAGCATTTT.

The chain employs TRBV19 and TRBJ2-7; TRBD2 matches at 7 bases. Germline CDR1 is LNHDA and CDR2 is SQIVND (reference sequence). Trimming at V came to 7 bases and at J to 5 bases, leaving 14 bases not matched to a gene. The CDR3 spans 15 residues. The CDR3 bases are TGTGCCAGTACCCTGGGTTCGGCGGGAGCAAACGAGCAGTACTTC. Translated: CASTLGSAGANEQYF.

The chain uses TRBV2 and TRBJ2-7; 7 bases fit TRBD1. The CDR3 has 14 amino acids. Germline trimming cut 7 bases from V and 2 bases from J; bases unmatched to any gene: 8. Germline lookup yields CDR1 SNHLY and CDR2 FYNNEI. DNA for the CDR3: TGTGCCAGCACTCACAGGGACAGACCCTACGAGCAGTACTTC. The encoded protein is CASTHRDRPYEQYF.

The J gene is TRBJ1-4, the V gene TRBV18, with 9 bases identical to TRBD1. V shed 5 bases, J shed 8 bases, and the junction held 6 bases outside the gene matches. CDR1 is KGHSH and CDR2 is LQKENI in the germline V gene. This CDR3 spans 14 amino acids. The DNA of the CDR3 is TGTGCCAGCTCATCCGGGACAGGGTACGAAAAACTGTTTTTT. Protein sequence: CASSSGTGYEKLFF.

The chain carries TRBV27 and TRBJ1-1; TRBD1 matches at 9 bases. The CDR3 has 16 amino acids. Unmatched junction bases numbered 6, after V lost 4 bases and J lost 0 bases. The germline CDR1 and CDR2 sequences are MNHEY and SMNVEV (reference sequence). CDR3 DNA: TGTGCCAGCAGTTCTGGGACAGGGAGGATGAACACTGAAGCTTTCTTT. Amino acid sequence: CASSSGTGRMNTEAFF.

CDR3 in DNA: TGTGCCAGCTCACACCGGGACAGCCGGTATGAAAAACTGTTTTTT. Its protein is CASSHRDSRYEKLFF. The chain uses TRBV18 and TRBJ1-4; 7 nucleotides agree with TRBD1. J lost 6 bases, V lost 4 bases, and 8 bases had no gene match. The CDR3 has 15 residues. The germline V gene has CDR1 KGHSH and CDR2 LQKENI.

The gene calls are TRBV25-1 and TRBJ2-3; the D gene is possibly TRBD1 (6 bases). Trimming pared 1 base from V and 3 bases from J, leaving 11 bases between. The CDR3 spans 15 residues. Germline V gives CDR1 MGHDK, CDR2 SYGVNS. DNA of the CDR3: TGTGCCAGCAGTGAATTCGGCAGGGGAACAGATACGCAGTATTTT. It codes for CASSEFGRGTDTQYF.

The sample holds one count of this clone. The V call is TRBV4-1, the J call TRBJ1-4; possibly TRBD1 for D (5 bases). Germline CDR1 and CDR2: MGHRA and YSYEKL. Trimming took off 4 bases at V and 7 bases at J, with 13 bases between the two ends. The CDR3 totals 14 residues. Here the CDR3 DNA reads TGCGCCAGCAGCCTCAGGGAGGAGGGTGAAAAACTGTTTTTT. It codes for CASSLREEGEKLFF.

The CDR3, as DNA: TGTGCCAGTAGTACAGCGGGGACCAGGATAGGGTACGAGCAGTACTTC. It is translated as CASSTAGTRIGYEQYF. The chain recombines TRBV19 with TRBJ2-7; 7 bases agree with TRBD2. The V and J ends lost 4 bases and 4 bases, in that order; junction bases with no gene match: 13. Germline assignment: CDR1 LNHDA and CDR2 SQIVND (reference sequence). This CDR3 has 16 amino acids.

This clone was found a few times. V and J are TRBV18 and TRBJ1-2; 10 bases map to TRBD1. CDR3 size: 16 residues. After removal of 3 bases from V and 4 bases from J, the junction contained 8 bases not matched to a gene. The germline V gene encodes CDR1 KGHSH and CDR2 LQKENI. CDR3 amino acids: CASSPVRTGGRYGYTF. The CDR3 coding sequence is TGTGCCAGCTCACCTGTACGGACAGGGGGACGCTATGGCTACACCTTC.

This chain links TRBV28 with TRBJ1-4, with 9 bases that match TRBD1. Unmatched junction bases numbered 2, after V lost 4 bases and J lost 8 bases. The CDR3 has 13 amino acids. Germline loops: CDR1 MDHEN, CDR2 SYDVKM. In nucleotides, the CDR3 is TGTGCCAGCAGTTCGGGACAGGGAGAAAAACTGTTTTTT. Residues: CASSSGQGEKLFF.

The CDR3 sequence is CASSYRGLKSPLHF. DNA for the CDR3: TGTGCCAGCAGTTACAGGGGGCTGAAGTCACCCCTCCACTTT. The rearrangement links TRBV28 to TRBJ1-6; 9 bases line up with TRBD1. This CDR3 has 14 residues. The germline V gene encodes CDR1 MDHEN and CDR2 SYDVKM. Trimming cost V 4 bases and J 10 bases; bases outside gene matches: 5.

The CDR3 sequence is CASSNSGGTSVYTGELFF. CDR3 in DNA: TGTGCCAGCAGCAATAGCGGGGGGACTAGCGTATATACCGGGGAGCTGTTTTTT. The chain links TRBV5-4 to TRBJ2-2; 10 bases agree with TRBD2. CDR1 and CDR2 from the germline V gene are SGHNT and YYREEE (reference sequence). Trimming cost V 4 bases and J 5 bases; bases outside gene matches: 14. This CDR3 spans 18 amino acids.

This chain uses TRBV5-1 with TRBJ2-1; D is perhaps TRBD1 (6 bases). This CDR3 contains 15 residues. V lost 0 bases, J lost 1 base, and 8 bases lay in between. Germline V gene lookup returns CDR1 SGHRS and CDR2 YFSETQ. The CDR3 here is CASSLARGSYNEQFF. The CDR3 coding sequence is TGCGCCAGCAGCTTGGCCAGGGGTTCCTACAATGAGCAGTTCTTC.

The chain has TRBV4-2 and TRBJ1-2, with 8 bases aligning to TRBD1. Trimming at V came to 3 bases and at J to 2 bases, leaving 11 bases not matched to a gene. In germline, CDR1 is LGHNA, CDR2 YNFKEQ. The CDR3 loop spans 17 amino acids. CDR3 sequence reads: CASSQTLGQGGNYGYTF. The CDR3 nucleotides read TGTGCCAGCAGCCAGACCCTAGGACAGGGTGGCAACTATGGCTACACCTTC.

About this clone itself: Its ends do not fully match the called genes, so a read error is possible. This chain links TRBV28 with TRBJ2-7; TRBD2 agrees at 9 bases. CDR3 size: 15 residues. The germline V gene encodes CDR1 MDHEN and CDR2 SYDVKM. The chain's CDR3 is CASSFAGGPSHEQYF. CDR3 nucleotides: TGTGCCAGCAGTTTCGCGGGAGGGCCCTCCCACGAGCAGTACTTC.